This T cell receptor (beta chain) was recorded in a study of T cells of healthy individuals. In TCRdb, the 5' RACE reads were re-called with MiXCR into one record per CDR3 protein. The table includes 38,000 or so distinct CDR3 sequences, approximately 4.9% detected once. The CDR3 contains 16 residues. Per the germline V gene, CDR1 is SGHRS and CDR2 is YFSETQ. Germline trimming cut 1 base from V and 3 bases from J; bases unmatched to any gene: 4. The V and J genes are TRBV5-1 and TRBJ2-3, with 11 bases that match TRBD2. The TCR was taken from a human donor in good health. CDR3 in DNA: TGCGCCAGCAGCTTGCCACTAGCGGGAGAGACAGATACGCAGTATTTT. It specifies CASSLPLAGETDTQYF. The variable domain in full, with the rest retrieved from reference TRBV5-1 and TRBJ2-3, is KAGVTQTPRYLIKTRGQQVTLSCSPISGHRSVSWYQQTPGQGLQFLFEYFSETQRNKGNFPGRFSGRQFSNSRSEMNVSTLELGDSALYLCASSLPLAGETDTQYFGPGTRLTVL.